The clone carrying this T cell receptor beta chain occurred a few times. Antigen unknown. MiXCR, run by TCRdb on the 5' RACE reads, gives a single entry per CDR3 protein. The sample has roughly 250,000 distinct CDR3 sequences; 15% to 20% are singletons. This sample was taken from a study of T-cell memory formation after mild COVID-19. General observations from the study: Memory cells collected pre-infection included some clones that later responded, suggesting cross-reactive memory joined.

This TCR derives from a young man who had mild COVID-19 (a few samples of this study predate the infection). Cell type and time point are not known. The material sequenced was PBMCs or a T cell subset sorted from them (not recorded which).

Here the CDR3 reads CASRPGTDTGELFF. CDR3 DNA sequence: TGTGCCAGCAGACCCGGGACCGACACCGGGGAGCTGTTTTTT. V is TRBV7-3 and J is TRBJ2-2; possibly TRBD1 or TRBD2 for D (5 bases each). Trimming took 6 bases from V and 3 from J, leaving 11 bases between them. From germline, CDR1 is SGHTA and CDR2 FQGTGA. This CDR3 region has 14 residues.